The 29 T cell receptor beta chains given below trace back to one sample, sequenced in a study of blood T cells in healthy people across ages. A sample-barcoded 5' primer and a J-beta primer mix were used in a second PCR of roughly 7 to 12 cycles. MiXCR, applied by TCRdb to the 5' RACE reads, yields one record per CDR3 protein. The data hold 1,500,000 or so distinct CDR3 sequences, with roughly 59% observed a single time. The sample taken for sequencing was blood. The receptors shown here come from a man between 18 and 35 years old in good health.

This clonotype was picked up a small number of times. This chain uses TRBV3-1 with TRBJ2-1; D might be TRBD2 (5 bases). This CDR3 has 19 residues. Per the germline V gene, CDR1 is LGHDT and CDR2 is YNNKEL (reference sequence). Deletions cut 5 bases from V and 0 bases from J, with 23 bases between. The CDR3 here is CASSSEEAGAMSSYNEQFF. The CDR3 DNA sequence: TGTGCCAGCAGCTCAGAGGAGGCGGGCGCCATGAGCTCCTACAATGAGCAGTTCTTC.

Only a few counts were recorded for this clonotype. The rearrangement links TRBV4-1 to TRBJ2-1; D gene uncertain. CDR3 size: 17 residues. Germline loops: CDR1 MGHRA, CDR2 YSYEKL. V dropped 4 bases and J dropped 2 bases, with 18 bases sitting between them. The CDR3 DNA sequence: TGCGCCAGCAGCCTTGCCGCCGTGACTGGGGCCTACAATGAGCAGTTCTTC. Residues: CASSLAAVTGAYNEQFF.

The chain combines TRBV20-1 with TRBJ2-1; TRBD2 agrees at 7 bases. CDR1 is DFQATT and CDR2 is SNEGSKA in the germline V gene (reference sequence). The CDR3 runs 13 residues. V was clipped by 3 bases and J by 9 bases; unmatched bases: 8. CDR3 region: CSASGDYPFEQFF. The CDR3 DNA reads as TGCAGTGCTAGTGGGGACTACCCCTTTGAGCAGTTCTTC.

The chain carries TRBV4-2 and TRBJ2-3, with 8 bases aligning to TRBD2. The CDR3 has 17 residues. From germline, CDR1 is LGHNA and CDR2 YNFKEQ. V dropped 3 bases and J dropped 0; count of bases not matched to a gene: 8. DNA of the CDR3: TGTGCCAGCAGCCAGATGGCACTAGCGGCTAGCACAGATACGCAGTATTTT. Protein product: CASSQMALAASTDTQYF.

J is TRBJ2-5 and V is TRBV12-3 or TRBV12-4, with 7 bases identical to TRBD1. The CDR3 loop spans 16 amino acids. V shed 3 bases and J 1 base; nucleotides not matched to a gene: 8. CDR3 DNA: TGTGCCAGCAGTTTTTGGGACAGAGGACCCCAAGAGACCCAGTACTTC. Residues: CASSFWDRGPQETQYF.

CDR3 sequence reads: CASKMPYGTDTQYF. CDR3 bases: TGTGCCAGCAAAATGCCCTATGGCACAGATACGCAGTATTTT. The chain has TRBV2 and TRBJ2-3; unclear D gene. The ends were cut back, 7 bases at V and 1 base at J, with 12 bases in the middle. The CDR3 length is 14 residues. From germline, CDR1 is SNHLY and CDR2 FYNNEI.

The chain uses TRBV6-6 and TRBJ1-6, with D hard to call. V was shortened by 0 bases and J by 9 bases, with 9 bases between the two germline ends. Germline loops: CDR1 MNHNY, CDR2 SVGAGI (reference sequence). The CDR3 contains 14 residues. CDR3 coding DNA: TGTGCCAGCAGTTACTCAAAATCCGGTTCACCCCTCCACTTT. Translation: CASSYSKSGSPLHF.

The rearrangement uses TRBV6-5 and TRBJ2-1, with 10 bases matching TRBD2. Germline V gives CDR1 MNHEY, CDR2 SVGAGI. V was clipped by 3 bases and J by 5 bases; unmatched bases: 4. The CDR3 totals 15 residues. This CDR3 is CASSYFLAGDNEQFF. For the CDR3, the DNA is TGTGCCAGCAGTTATTTTCTAGCGGGAGACAATGAGCAGTTCTTC.

This sequence joins TRBV12-3 or TRBV12-4 and TRBJ2-1; D may be TRBD2 (6 bases). Between the trimmed V and J ends, which lost 4 bases and 4 bases, there was a span of 11 bases. CDR3 length: 14 residues. In DNA form, the CDR3 reads TGTGCCAGCAGTTGGGCTAGCGCATACAATGAGCAGTTCTTC. Translated: CASSWASAYNEQFF.

The chain carries TRBV6-5 and TRBJ2-5, with 8 bases that match TRBD1. The CDR3 spans 18 residues. Germline V gives CDR1 MNHEY, CDR2 SVGAGI. V lost 2 bases to trimming and J lost 2 bases; unmatched junction nucleotides: 13. CDR3 residues: CASSYLVSDRGDQETQYF. CDR3 sequence (DNA): TGTGCCAGCAGTTACCTCGTCTCCGACAGGGGCGATCAAGAGACCCAGTACTTC.

This clonotype occurred many times. The rearrangement links TRBV29-1 to TRBJ2-7; 13 nucleotides line up with TRBD2. The V segment lost 6 bases and the J segment 3 bases; nucleotides outside the gene matches: 5. This CDR3 contains 14 residues. From germline, CDR1 is SQVTM and CDR2 ANQGSEA. CDR3 coding DNA: TGCAGCGTCCTCGGGACTAGCGGGAACTACGAGCAGTACTTC. Translated: CSVLGTSGNYEQYF.

This sequence joins TRBV20-1 and TRBJ1-1; tentatively, D is TRBD1 (6 bases). The germline gives CDR1 DFQATT, CDR2 SNEGSKA (reference sequence). The germline V and J ends were trimmed by 5 bases and 1 base, with 23 bases remaining between them. The CDR3 consists of 17 residues. CDR3 coding DNA: TGCAGTGCTCCTACTCGGGCACAGGGTAGGAGGAACACTGAAGCTTTCTTT. Protein: CSAPTRAQGRRNTEAFF.

The chain recombines TRBV4-1 with TRBJ2-7; a possible D gene is TRBD1 (5 bases). V was trimmed by 1 base and J by 4 bases, leaving 23 bases between them. The CDR3 sequence is 18 residues long. Germline V gene data show CDR1 as MGHRA and CDR2 as YSYEKL. This CDR3 is CASSQVEFRRDSQYEQYF. The CDR3 DNA is TGCGCCAGCAGCCAAGTCGAGTTCCGTCGCGACAGCCAATACGAGCAGTACTTC.

This chain uses TRBV4-1 with TRBJ2-7; no firm D call. Gene TRBJ2-5 matches the end of the DNA better, so the J call may be wrong. Germline V gives CDR1 MGHRA, CDR2 YSYEKL. The CDR3 spans 13 residues. Written as DNA, the CDR3 is TGCGCCAGCAGCCAAGTTCTAAGAGAGACCCAGTACTTC. It codes for CASSQVLRETQYF.

This clonotype turned up a few times. V is TRBV5-6 and J is TRBJ2-5; D could derive from TRBD1 or TRBD2 (5 bases each). V gave up 4 bases and J gave up 1 base, with 14 bases separating them. Germline CDR1 reads SGHDT; CDR2 reads YYEEEE. The CDR3 extends over 15 amino acids. The chain's CDR3 is CASSAPGTIQETQYF. The CDR3 bases are TGTGCCAGCAGCGCCCCCGGGACGATCCAAGAGACCCAGTACTTC.

V and J are TRBV4-1 and TRBJ2-1; perhaps TRBD1 as D (6 bases). The germline V gene encodes CDR1 MGHRA and CDR2 YSYEKL. This CDR3 contains 17 residues. Trimming shortened V by 0 bases and J by 1 base, and 13 bases separated the two germline ends. In DNA, the CDR3 is TGCGCCAGCAGCCAAGAAGTTCCAGGGACATCCTACAATGAGCAGTTCTTC. It yields the protein CASSQEVPGTSYNEQFF.

The chain employs TRBV12-3 or TRBV12-4 and TRBJ2-5; 9 bases line up with TRBD1. The ends lost 5 bases at V and 2 bases at J; junction bases unmatched: 6. The length of the CDR3 is 15 residues. DNA for the CDR3: TGTGCCAGCAGTCAGAACAGGGGGCAGCAAGAGACCCAGTACTTC. Its protein product is CASSQNRGQQETQYF.

In its sample, this clonotype was seen once. The V and J genes are TRBV29-1 and TRBJ2-4; perhaps TRBD1 as D (6 bases). CDR3 length: 15 residues. The germline CDR1 and CDR2 sequences are SQVTM and ANQGSEA. Trimming stripped 5 bases from V and 8 bases from J, with 22 bases between. The chain's CDR3 is CSVSKTGPAADIQYF. The CDR3 DNA follows: TGCAGCGTTTCCAAGACAGGCCCGGCGGCGGACATTCAGTACTTC. Filled out from reference TRBV29-1 and TRBJ2-4, the complete variable domain reads SAVISQKPSRDICQRGTSLTIQCQVDSQVTMMFWYRQQPGQSLTLIATANQGSEATYESGFVIDKFPISRPNLTFSTLTVSNMSPEDSSIYLCSVSKTGPAADIQYFGAGTRLSVL.

The J gene is TRBJ2-1, the V gene TRBV7-9; 8 nucleotides agree with TRBD1. The J call is doubtful: the DNA matches TRBJ2-7 better. CDR3 length: 15 amino acids. Germline-derived CDR1 and CDR2 are SEHNR and FQNEAQ (reference sequence). CDR3 nucleotides: TGTGCCAGCAGCAATCCGGGACAGGATCTTGATGAGCAGTACTTC. This sequence encodes CASSNPGQDLDEQYF.

This sequence joins TRBV20-1 and TRBJ2-7, with a tentative D call TRBD1 (5 bases). Germline V gene lookup returns CDR1 DFQATT and CDR2 SNEGSKA (reference sequence). Trimming took off 5 bases at V and 4 bases at J, with 15 bases between the two ends. The CDR3 totals 13 residues. The CDR3 is CSAPRPDIYEQYF. The CDR3 DNA reads TGCAGTGCTCCCCGTCCGGACATATACGAGCAGTACTTC.

V usage is TRBV6-2 or TRBV6-3 and J usage is TRBJ1-5, with D possibly TRBD1 on 5 matching bases. The CDR3 has 17 amino acids. The germline V and J ends were trimmed by 0 bases and 7 bases, with 19 bases remaining between them. Germline CDR1 reads MNHEY; CDR2 reads SVGEGT. The CDR3 reads CASSYSDPTVEWQPQHF. In DNA form, the CDR3 reads TGTGCCAGCAGTTACTCGGATCCGACAGTCGAATGGCAGCCCCAGCATTTT.

This clonotype has more than one count but fewer than ten. The chain links TRBV28 to TRBJ2-7, with a tentative D call TRBD1 (6 bases). CDR1 MDHEN and CDR2 SYDVKM come from the germline V gene. The V gene lost 5 bases and the J gene lost 3 bases, with 14 bases spanning the gap. This CDR3 has 14 amino acids. The CDR3 here is CASSAPGQLYEQYF. The CDR3 nucleotides read TGTGCCAGCAGTGCTCCGGGACAACTCTACGAGCAGTACTTC. The full variable domain, its missing parts supplied by reference TRBV28 and TRBJ2-7, is DVKVTQSSRYLVKRTGEKVFLECVQDMDHENMFWYRQDPGLGLRLIYFSYDVKMKEKGDIPEGYSVSREKKERFSLILESASTNQTSMYLCASSAPGQLYEQYFGPGTRLTVT.

The rearrangement joins TRBV18 to TRBJ2-4, with TRBD2 matching over 9 bases. The J call is doubtful: the DNA matches TRBJ2-7 better. This CDR3 has 14 residues. Per germline, CDR1 KGHSH and CDR2 LQKENI. CDR3 in amino acids: CASSPGREGDEQYF. The CDR3 region has the DNA TGTGCCAGCTCACCTGGGCGGGAGGGCGACGAGCAGTACTTC.

This clonotype was recorded once. V gene TRBV10-1 combines with J gene TRBJ2-1; 13 nucleotides line up with TRBD2. V lost 8 bases and J lost 8; bases outside the gene matches: 6. CDR1 is WNHNN and CDR2 is SYGVQD in the germline V gene (reference sequence). The length of the CDR3 is 14 residues. The CDR3 loop reads CASQLAGGTDEQFF. In DNA form, the CDR3 reads TGCGCCAGCCAACTAGCGGGGGGGACCGATGAGCAGTTCTTC.

The chain joins TRBV15 to TRBJ2-6; tentatively, D is TRBD1 or TRBD2 (5 bases each). V was pared by 0 bases and J by 2 bases, with 8 bases between. Germline CDR1 reads LNHNV; CDR2 reads YYDKDF (reference sequence). The CDR3 covers 16 residues. DNA of the CDR3: TGTGCCACCAGCAGAGATCGGGGCGCTGGGGCCAACGTCCTGACTTTC. This encodes CATSRDRGAGANVLTF.

This clonotype occurred a few times. The chain links TRBV12-3 or TRBV12-4 to TRBJ2-1; 13 positions agree with TRBD2. The V and J ends lost 7 bases and 4 bases, in that order; junction bases with no gene match: 13. The CDR3 loop spans 18 amino acids. The CDR3 here is CASTNGLAGDRPYNEQFF. In DNA form, the CDR3 reads TGTGCCAGCACGAATGGACTAGCGGGAGATCGCCCTTACAATGAGCAGTTCTTC.

CDR3 residues: CSARSGQVLTYEQYF. As DNA, the CDR3 is TGCAGTGCTAGGTCGGGACAGGTACTGACCTACGAGCAGTACTTC. The chain recombines TRBV20-1 with TRBJ2-7, with 8 bases aligning to TRBD1. CDR1 and CDR2 from the germline V gene are DFQATT and SNEGSKA (reference sequence). V was pared by 3 bases and J by 2 bases, with 9 bases of the junction left unmatched. The CDR3 length is 15 residues.

V is TRBV6-5 and J is TRBJ2-4; D unresolved. The DNA end lines up better with TRBJ2-7; the J call may be wrong. Germline V gives CDR1 MNHEY, CDR2 SVGAGI. This CDR3 comprises 11 residues. The CDR3 protein is CASSEGIEQYF. CDR3 DNA sequence: TGTGCCAGCAGTGAAGGAATCGAGCAGTACTTC.

V and J are TRBV27 and TRBJ1-2; 8 bases map to TRBD1. Trimming cost V 5 bases and J 4 bases; bases outside gene matches: 9. The CDR3 extends over 15 amino acids. The germline CDR1 and CDR2 sequences are MNHEY and SMNVEV (reference sequence). CDR3 sequence reads: CASSPSRDRLYGYTF. The CDR3 DNA follows: TGTGCCAGCAGTCCATCCCGGGACAGGCTCTATGGCTACACCTTC.